This T cell receptor (beta chain) was identified in a study of blood T cell repertoires in COVID-19. In the study overall: Donors in the United States, Italy and Spain gave samples during acute or convalescent COVID-19. PBMCs, B-cell-depleted T cells, or T cells were the source of the cDNA or gDNA that made up the material.

Per the study methods: Researchers report that nucleated cell counts were estimated from reference gene primer amplification. Data came from immunoSEQ multiplex PCR; TCRdb stores just in-frame clones and leaves some out. V and J calls and clone size are as listed in that table; D and trimming were resolved from the DNA. The sample gives more than 65,000 clones, about 90% of which show up once; 7% to 9% is in the top ten. This clone showed up just once. The germline gives CDR1 SGHDT, CDR2 YYEEEE. The ends were cut back, 2 bases at V and 4 bases at J, with 9 bases in the middle. The CDR3 has 13 residues.

The sequence was obtained from a human donor in a cohort sampled during active COVID-19. The source material was peripheral blood. This chain uses TRBV5-6 with TRBJ1-1; D unresolved. CDR3 amino acids: CASSFGEGTEAFF. The CDR3 coding sequence is TGTGCCAGCAGCTTTGGAGAGGGCACTGAAGCTTTCTTT.